This T cell receptor (beta chain) was obtained from a study of T cell changes during pregnancy in multiple sclerosis. The CDR3 totals 14 residues. Trimming removed 3 bases at V and 1 base at J, with 8 bases between. Germline V gives CDR1 MNHEY, CDR2 SMNVEV (reference sequence). This table comes from immunoSEQ multiplex PCR, and its TCRdb copy is limited to in-frame clones, with some not included. The table has about 67,000 clones, under 95% seen once. Material: peripheral blood, obtained after pregnancy. The origin of this receptor is a female donor with multiple sclerosis, enrolled in a pregnancy study. This sequence joins TRBV27 and TRBJ2-3; D possibly corresponds to TRBD1 (6 bases). The CDR3 DNA follows: TGTGCCAGCAGTTTGAACAGGGGCACAGATACGCAGTATTTT. It specifies CASSLNRGTDTQYF.